These T cell receptor beta chains were read from a single sample in a study of CD8+ T cells in alopecia areata. The assay was immunoSEQ multiplex PCR, and TCRdb's table has in-frame clones only and misses some. The table records about 200,000 clones, under 40% of them present only once. The material was CD4+ T cells sorted from blood, obtained at approximately week 30, from a patient treated with tofacitinib. Receptor source: a human donor with alopecia areata. The CDR3 runs from the conserved cysteine through the conserved F or W. The D gene is left open where the match is weak. Part of the rows lack a size; the others show once, few, many or a class for expanded clones.

j_call,clone_size,cdr3_length,v_call,d_call,cdr3_nt,cdr3_aa
TRBJ1-5,few,16,TRBV28,TRBD1,TGTGCCAGCAGTTCCCCCAGGGGGGGTGGCAATCAGCCCCAGCATTTT,CASSSPRGGGNQPQHF
TRBJ2-4,few,16,TRBV19,TRBD2,TGTGCCAGTAGCCACTTGACTAGCGGGAGGGAAAACATTCAGTACTTC,CASSHLTSGRENIQYF
TRBJ1-6,NA,15,TRBV27,NA,TGTGCCAGCAGTTTGGGAAACAGGGTGGGGTCACCCCTCCACTTT,CASSLGNRVGSPLHF
TRBJ1-1,many,15,TRBV12-5,TRBD1,TGTGCTAGTGGAGAACATCAGGGGGCCGGCACTGAAGCTTTCTTT,CASGEHQGAGTEAFF
TRBJ2-6,NA,11,TRBV30,NA,TGTGCCTGGAGGGTATCCCACGTCCTGACTTTC,CAWRVSHVLTF
TRBJ2-5,few,10,TRBV2,NA,TGTGCCACTGGGCGGGAGACCCAGTACTTC,CATGRETQYF
TRBJ1-1,NA,12,TRBV4-2,NA,TGTGCCAGCAGCCAAGACAGGCGTGAAGCTTTCTTT,CASSQDRREAFF
TRBJ2-7,few,14,TRBV7-9,TRBD1,TGTGCCAGCAGCCTTGACAGGGAAGACTACGAGCAGTACTTC,CASSLDREDYEQYF
TRBJ2-6,NA,17,TRBV25-1,NA,TGTGCCAGCTCTCCTACTCCCTCTCTCTCTGGGGCCAACGTCCTGACTTTC,CASSPTPSLSGANVLTF
TRBJ2-1,NA,15,TRBV7-8,NA,TGTGCCAGCAGCTTAGCGGGGGGCCCCTACAATGAGCAGTTCTTC,CASSLAGGPYNEQFF
TRBJ2-5,NA,15,TRBV7-6,NA,TGTGCCAGCAGCCGCCTCGGTGGGGCGGTTGAGACCCAGTACTTC,CASSRLGGAVETQYF
TRBJ2-7,NA,14,TRBV14,TRBD1,TGTGCCAGCAGCCGAAACGACAGGGCTCACGAGCAGTACTTC,CASSRNDRAHEQYF
TRBJ1-2,NA,16,TRBV18,NA,TGTGCCAGCTCACCACAATTCGAGATAACTAACTATGGCTACACCTTC,CASSPQFEITNYGYTF
TRBJ2-1,NA,15,TRBV14,NA,TGTGCCAGCAGCCAAACTAGCACTACCTACAATGAGCAGTTCTTC,CASSQTSTTYNEQFF
TRBJ2-7,few,14,TRBV14,NA,TGTGCCAGCAGCCAAGATGTGGTGAGGAACGAGCAGTACTTC,CASSQDVVRNEQYF
TRBJ2-4,few,16,TRBV29-1,TRBD2,TGCAGCGTTGAAGACCTATTAGCGGGAGAGGTAAACATTCAGTACTTC,CSVEDLLAGEVNIQYF
TRBJ1-2,NA,11,TRBV6-1,NA,TGTGCCAGCAGTGAGGCGGGTGGCTACACCTTC,CASSEAGGYTF
TRBJ2-4,once,20,TRBV4-1,NA,TGCGCCAGCAGCCAAGTATCCCCCCGTCTTGGGAAACGGTCCAAAAACATTCAGTACTTC,CASSQVSPRLGKRSKNIQYF
TRBJ2-7,NA,14,TRBV2,NA,TGTGCCAGCAGTACCGACAGGTCCACGAGAGAGCAGTACTTC,CASSTDRSTREQYF
TRBJ2-1,NA,17,TRBV6-1,TRBD2,TGTGCCAGCAGTGAAGCGCTTCTAGCGGGAGGGCGCGATGAGCAGTTCTTC,CASSEALLAGGRDEQFF
TRBJ2-3,NA,13,TRBV9,NA,TGTGCCAGCAGCGTAGCGGCGGGAGATACGCAGTATTTT,CASSVAAGDTQYF
TRBJ2-3,NA,16,TRBV9,TRBD2,TGTGCCAGCAGCGTTTTAGCGGGGGAGACTTCAGATACGCAGTATTTT,CASSVLAGETSDTQYF
TRBJ2-5,few,15,TRBV5-1,TRBD1,TGCGCCAGCAGCCGGACAGGGGTTCGTGGGGAGACCCAGTACTTC,CASSRTGVRGETQYF
TRBJ2-2,few,14,TRBV4-1,NA,TGCGCCAGCAGCCAACCCATGAACACCGGGGAGCTGTTTTTT,CASSQPMNTGELFF
TRBJ2-7,few,13,TRBV11-2,NA,TGTGCCAGCAGCTTGGCACAGGGCTACGAGCAGTACTTC,CASSLAQGYEQYF
TRBJ1-5,NA,14,TRBV21-1,NA,TGTGCCAGCGGATACACAGGGGGCGATCAGCCCCAGCATTTT,CASGYTGGDQPQHF
TRBJ1-1,NA,12,TRBV2,TRBD1,TGTGCCAGCAGACAGGGGGACACTGAAGCTTTCTTT,CASRQGDTEAFF
TRBJ2-5,NA,11,TRBV20-1,NA,TGCAGTGCTTCGAAATTGGAGACCCAGTACTTC,CSASKLETQYF
TRBJ2-1,NA,16,TRBV5-1,NA,TGCGCCAGCAGCCCCTATTCAGGGAGCTCCTACAATGAGCAGTTCTTC,CASSPYSGSSYNEQFF
TRBJ2-6,few,16,TRBV6-4,TRBD2,TGTGCCAGCAGTGAGGGGGGGGGCTCTGGGGCCAACGTCCTGACTTTC,CASSEGGGSGANVLTF
TRBJ2-7,NA,14,TRBV25-1,NA,TGTGCCAGCAGTGGCCTCCGGCAGGTATGGGAGCAGTACTTC,CASSGLRQVWEQYF
TRBJ2-6,few,15,TRBV19,NA,TGTGCCAGTAGGCACACAGGGTCTGGGGCCAACGTCCTGACTTTC,CASRHTGSGANVLTF
TRBJ2-7,NA,14,TRBV18,NA,TGTGCCAGCTCACCACCGGGAACCTACTACGAGCAGTACTTC,CASSPPGTYYEQYF
TRBJ2-6,NA,15,TRBV18,NA,TGTGCCAGCTCACCAGTCGGGTCTGGGGCCAACGTCCTGACTTTC,CASSPVGSGANVLTF
TRBJ1-6,few,13,TRBV11-2,NA,TGTGCCAGCAGCTTAGGCAGTGTCGGTTCCCTCCACTTT,CASSLGSVGSLHF
TRBJ2-7,NA,15,TRBV28,TRBD1,TGTGCCAGCAGTCTAAACAGGGGGACCCCTTACGAGCAGTACTTC,CASSLNRGTPYEQYF
TRBJ2-2,NA,16,TRBV6-5,TRBD1,TGTGCCAGCAGTTCCCGGGACAGGGGCCCCCCCGGGGAGCTGTTTTTT,CASSSRDRGPPGELFF
TRBJ1-2,NA,16,TRBV6-1,TRBD1,TGTGCCAGCAGTGAAGGGGCCAGGGGGCCGAACTATGGCTACACCTTC,CASSEGARGPNYGYTF
TRBJ2-2,few,14,TRBV14,NA,TGTGCCAGCAGCCAAAGGCGATTCACCGGGGAGCTGTTTTTT,CASSQRRFTGELFF
TRBJ1-5,NA,17,TRBV19,TRBD1,TGTGCCAGTACCGGGACAGGGGGTCCCTTGGCCAATCAGCCCCAGCATTTT,CASTGTGGPLANQPQHF
TRBJ1-2,NA,11,TRBV5-4,NA,TGTGCCAGCAGCTTCCGGCGTGGCTACACCTTC,CASSFRRGYTF
TRBJ2-7,NA,13,TRBV7-9,NA,TGTGCCAGCAGCTTACGTGACTCCTACGAGCAGTACTTC,CASSLRDSYEQYF
TRBJ2-7,NA,18,TRBV9,TRBD2,TGTGCCAGCAGCCCCCGGGTGGAGCGGGACCCCCGTTTGAACGAGCAGTACTTC,CASSPRVERDPRLNEQYF
TRBJ1-5,NA,13,TRBV30,NA,TGTGCCTGGAGTGGGACATTGAATCAGCCCCAGCATTTT,CAWSGTLNQPQHF
TRBJ2-7,once,16,TRBV2,NA,TGTGCCAGCAGTCGCCTGGCTACTGGGGCCTACTACGAGCAGTACTTC,CASSRLATGAYYEQYF